This TCR beta chain was recovered during a study of cytomegalovirus exposure and HLA in healthy donors. Study-level background: From 150 million to 200 million T cells, an earlier analysis saw roughly 120 million unique TCR beta sequences.

The PCR was carried out with 60 Vbeta primers and 13 Jbeta primers. Assay: immunoSEQ multiplex PCR; the TCRdb copy retains only in-frame clones and omits some. Here the sample spans around 140,000 clones, about 84% being singletons. Likely unrecorded immune exposures existed in these nominally healthy donors. The germline gives CDR1 SEHNR, CDR2 FQNEAQ (reference sequence). V shed 8 bases, J shed 1 base, and the junction held 8 bases outside the gene matches. The CDR3 totals 15 residues. Material: PBMCs. The J gene is TRBJ1-2, the V gene TRBV7-9; 9 nucleotides match TRBD1. The receptor was isolated from a woman under 30 in good health and CMV-seropositive. The CDR3 nucleotides read TGTGCCAGCCTTTCGAACAGGGGGCTTAACTATGGCTACACCTTC. This encodes CASLSNRGLNYGYTF.